This T cell receptor (beta chain) came from a study of T cells expressing NK-cell markers. Beta-chain TCR cDNA was generated via 5'RACE template switching with UMIs. TCRdb reprocessed the 5' RACE reads and stores each CDR3 protein as one record, lacking DNA. Across about 260,000 distinct CDR3 sequences, the top ten clones capture 4% to 4.5% of the sample. Findings and limits, study-wide: The HCMV specificity of the expanded NKG2C+ T cell clones stayed unresolved. Also leading the CD3+CD56-NKG2C+ fraction in a few donors were these clonotypes. 1.0-7.0% of CD8+ T cells in six or seven donors belonged to dominant NKG2C+ clonotypes.

The CDR3 runs to 17 residues. Germline loops: CDR1 MNHEY, CDR2 SVGAGI. Regarding this clonotype: What it recognizes is unknown.

This rearrangement joins TRBV6-5 to TRBJ2-3; lacking DNA, the TRBD2 call made by TCRdb goes unchecked. The receptor's source is a woman aged 18-70 years in good health. Sequencing input: blood T cells: a sorted CD56 or NKG2C T cell subset, CD4+ or CD8+ T cells, or bulk PBMC T cells (not recorded which). The CDR3 reads CASSSVIAGGLTDTQYF.